A single sample gave rise to the 3 T cell receptor beta chains below, sequenced in a study of T cells in Graves' hyperthyroidism and ophthalmopathy (dated by TCRdb to the late 2010s). Libraries were prepared through multiplex PCR. TCRdb lists the instrument as Illumina HiSeq 2000. TCR beta CDR3 regions were amplified from RNA transcripts. For the first round of RT-PCR on the TCR CDR3, the HTBI primer set was used together with the Qiagen OneStep RT-PCR kit. The raw public data were reprocessed by TCRdb itself: fastp quality trimming at Q25, MiXCR clonotype calling, in-frame beta chains only. Each entry merges the rows of one CDR3 protein and shows their most common DNA and genes. The sample table lists fewer than 650,000 distinct CDR3 sequences, over 11% of them with a count of one. The ten largest clones capture 5.8% of the sample. Sequencing used blood. All receptors come from a woman aged 25-40 years with Graves' hyperthyroidism that later progressed to Graves' ophthalmopathy.

This clonotype was seen at least ten times. This sequence joins TRBV2 and TRBJ1-1, with D maybe TRBD1 (5 bases). V lost 0 bases and J 3 bases, leaving 8 bases between the germline ends. This CDR3 has 14 amino acids. The germline CDR1 and CDR2 sequences are SNHLY and FYNNEI. The CDR3 bases are TGTGCCAGCAGTGAAGCGGGGGTTGACACTGAAGCTTTCTTT. Amino acid sequence: CASSEAGVDTEAFF.

This clonotype was observed a few times. This chain links TRBV20-1 with TRBJ1-5, with D possibly TRBD1 on 5 matching bases. Germline CDR1 DFQATT, CDR2 SNEGSKA (reference sequence). Trimming took 0 bases from V and 0 from J, leaving 18 bases between them. The CDR3 runs to 18 residues. The CDR3 spells CSARDGPRLGHSNQPQHF. The CDR3 nucleotides are TGCAGTGCTAGAGATGGGCCCCGCCTGGGGCATAGCAATCAGCCCCAGCATTTT.

In its sample, this clonotype was seen a few times. This chain connects TRBV5-1 to TRBJ1-6; no clear D gene. Trimming took off 4 bases at V and 5 bases at J, with 13 bases between the two ends. Germline V gene data show CDR1 as SGHRS and CDR2 as YFSETQ. The CDR3 has 15 amino acids. The CDR3: CASSPEEGNNSPLHF. The CDR3 coding sequence is TGCGCCAGCAGCCCGGAGGAAGGGAATAATTCACCCCTCCACTTT. The whole variable domain, remainder taken from reference TRBV5-1 and TRBJ1-6, is KAGVTQTPRYLIKTRGQQVTLSCSPISGHRSVSWYQQTPGQGLQFLFEYFSETQRNKGNFPGRFSGRQFSNSRSEMNVSTLELGDSALYLCASSPEEGNNSPLHFGNGTRLTVT.